These 2 T cell receptor beta chains share one sample of origin, sequenced in a study of blood T cell repertoires in COVID-19. Here immunoSEQ multiplex PCR was the method, and the copy in TCRdb shows in-frame clones only, minus some. The data contain over 200,000 clones, 85% to 90% of them singletons. The sample was peripheral blood. The receptors were sampled from a man aged 25 to 40 with COVID-19, enrolled during active disease.

V is TRBV11-2 and J is TRBJ2-1; 9 positions agree with TRBD2. The CDR3 has 15 residues. Germline CDR1 and CDR2: SGHAT and FQNNGV. With 2 bases clipped from V and 3 bases from J, the junction kept 2 bases outside the gene matches. The CDR3 DNA is TGTGCCAGCAGCTTACATAGCGGGAGCTACAATGAGCAGTTCTTC. Its translation is CASSLHSGSYNEQFF.

The chain has TRBV18 and TRBJ1-5; D gene ambiguous. Trimming removed 3 bases at V and 1 base at J, with 7 bases between. The CDR3 is 14 residues long. In germline, CDR1 is KGHSH, CDR2 LQKENI. The CDR3 is CASSPLESNQPQHF. CDR3 nucleotide sequence: TGTGCCAGCTCACCTTTGGAGAGCAATCAGCCCCAGCATTTT.